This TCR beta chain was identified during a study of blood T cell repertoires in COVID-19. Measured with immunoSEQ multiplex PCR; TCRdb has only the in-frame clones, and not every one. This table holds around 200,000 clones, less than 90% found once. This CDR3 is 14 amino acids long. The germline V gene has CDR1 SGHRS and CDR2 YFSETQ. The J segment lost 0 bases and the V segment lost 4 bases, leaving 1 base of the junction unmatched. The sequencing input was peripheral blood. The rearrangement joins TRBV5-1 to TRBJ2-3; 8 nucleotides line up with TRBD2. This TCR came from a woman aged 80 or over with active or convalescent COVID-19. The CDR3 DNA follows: TGCGCCAGCAGCACTAGCGGTAGCACAGATACGCAGTATTTT. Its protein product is CASSTSGSTDTQYF.